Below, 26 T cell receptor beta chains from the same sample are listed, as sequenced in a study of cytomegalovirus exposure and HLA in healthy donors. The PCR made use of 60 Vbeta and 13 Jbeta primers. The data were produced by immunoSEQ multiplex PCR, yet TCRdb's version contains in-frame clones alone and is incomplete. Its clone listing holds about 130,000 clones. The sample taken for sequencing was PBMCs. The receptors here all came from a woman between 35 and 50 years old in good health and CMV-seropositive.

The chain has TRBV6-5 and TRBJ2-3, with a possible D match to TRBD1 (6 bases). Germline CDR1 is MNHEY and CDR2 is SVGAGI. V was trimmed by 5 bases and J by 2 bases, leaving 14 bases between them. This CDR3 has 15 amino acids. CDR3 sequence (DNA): TGTGCCAGCAGTCTACAGGGAAGAGACACAGATACGCAGTATTTT. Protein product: CASSLQGRDTDTQYF.

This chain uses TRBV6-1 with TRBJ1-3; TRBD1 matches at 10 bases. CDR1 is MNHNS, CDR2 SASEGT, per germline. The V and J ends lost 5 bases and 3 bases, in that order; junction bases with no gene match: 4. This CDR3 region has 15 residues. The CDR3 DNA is TGTGCCAGCAGTCAATGGACAGGGGGTGGAAACACCATATATTTT. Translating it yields CASSQWTGGGNTIYF.

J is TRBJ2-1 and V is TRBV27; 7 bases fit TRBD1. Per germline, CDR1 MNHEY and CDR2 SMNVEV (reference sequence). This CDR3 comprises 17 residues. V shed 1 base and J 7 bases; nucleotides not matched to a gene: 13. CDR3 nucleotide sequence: TGTGCCAGCAGTTTATACTGGGACAGCCTCAAATTAAATGAGCAGTTCTTC. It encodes CASSLYWDSLKLNEQFF.

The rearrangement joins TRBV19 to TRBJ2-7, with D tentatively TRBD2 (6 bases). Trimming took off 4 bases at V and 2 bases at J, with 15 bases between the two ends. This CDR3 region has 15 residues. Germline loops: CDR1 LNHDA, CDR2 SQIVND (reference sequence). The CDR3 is CASSRPGGSAYEQYF. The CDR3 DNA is TGTGCCAGTAGTAGGCCCGGGGGTTCCGCCTACGAGCAGTACTTC.

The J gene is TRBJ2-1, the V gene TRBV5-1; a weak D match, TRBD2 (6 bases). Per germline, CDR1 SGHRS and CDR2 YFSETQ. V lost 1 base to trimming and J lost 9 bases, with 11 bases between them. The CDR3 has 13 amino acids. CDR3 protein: CASSLIGTGEQFF. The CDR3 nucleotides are TGCGCCAGCAGCTTGATCGGGACTGGTGAGCAGTTCTTC.

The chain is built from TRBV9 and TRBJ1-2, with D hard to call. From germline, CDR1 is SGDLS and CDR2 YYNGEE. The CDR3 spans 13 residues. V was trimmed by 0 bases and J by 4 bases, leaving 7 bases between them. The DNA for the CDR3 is TGTGCCAGCAGCGTAGGGAACAGCTATGGCTACACCTTC. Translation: CASSVGNSYGYTF.

CDR3 DNA: TGTGCCAGTAGTATTCAATGGCGGGGTCAGCCCCAGCATTTT. Translated, it gives CASSIQWRGQPQHF. V is TRBV19 and J is TRBJ1-5; D ambiguous. The CDR3 contains 14 residues. From germline, CDR1 is LNHDA and CDR2 SQIVND (reference sequence). Trimming removed 3 bases at V and 6 bases at J, with 12 bases between.

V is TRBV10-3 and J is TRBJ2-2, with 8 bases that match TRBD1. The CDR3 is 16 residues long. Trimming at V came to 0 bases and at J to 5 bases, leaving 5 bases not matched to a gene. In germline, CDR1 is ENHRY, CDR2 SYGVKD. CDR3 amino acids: CAISESGQGRTGELFF. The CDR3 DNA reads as TGTGCCATCAGTGAGTCTGGACAGGGACGAACCGGGGAGCTGTTTTTT.

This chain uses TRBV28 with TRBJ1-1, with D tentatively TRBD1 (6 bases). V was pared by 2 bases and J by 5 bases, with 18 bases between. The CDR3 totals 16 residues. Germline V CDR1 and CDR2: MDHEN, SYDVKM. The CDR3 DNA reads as TGTGCCAGCAGTTTAGTAAGCGGGGGGCGAGTGACTGAAGCTTTCTTT. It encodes CASSLVSGGRVTEAFF. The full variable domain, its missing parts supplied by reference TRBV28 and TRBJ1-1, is DVKVTQSSRYLVKRTGEKVFLECVQDMDHENMFWYRQDPGLGLRLIYFSYDVKMKEKGDIPEGYSVSREKKERFSLILESASTNQTSMYLCASSLVSGGRVTEAFFGQGTRLTVV.

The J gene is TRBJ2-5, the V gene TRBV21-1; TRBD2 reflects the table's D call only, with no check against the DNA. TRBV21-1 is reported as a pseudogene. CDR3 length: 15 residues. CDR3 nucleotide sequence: TGTGCCAGCAGCAAATGGAGGGACGGGGCAGAGACCCAGTACTTC. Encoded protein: CASSKWRDGAETQYF.

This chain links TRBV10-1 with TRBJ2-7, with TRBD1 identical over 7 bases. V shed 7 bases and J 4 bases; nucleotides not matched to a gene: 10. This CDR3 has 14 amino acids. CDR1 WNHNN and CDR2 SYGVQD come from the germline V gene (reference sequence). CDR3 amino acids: CASKTGVVGYEQYF. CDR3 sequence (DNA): TGCGCCAGCAAAACAGGGGTCGTCGGGTACGAGCAGTACTTC.

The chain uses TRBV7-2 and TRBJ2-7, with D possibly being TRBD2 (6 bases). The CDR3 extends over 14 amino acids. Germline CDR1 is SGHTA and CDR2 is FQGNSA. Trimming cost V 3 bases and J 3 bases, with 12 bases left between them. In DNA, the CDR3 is TGTGCCAGCAGCTTGGGCGGGGACCTCTACGAGCAGTACTTC. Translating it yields CASSLGGDLYEQYF. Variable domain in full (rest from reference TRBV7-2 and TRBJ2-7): GAGVSQSPSNKVTEKGKDVELRCDPISGHTALYWYRQSLGQGLEFLIYFQGNSAPDKSGLPSDRFSAERTGGSVSTLTIQRTQQEDSAVYLCASSLGGDLYEQYFGPGTRLTVT.

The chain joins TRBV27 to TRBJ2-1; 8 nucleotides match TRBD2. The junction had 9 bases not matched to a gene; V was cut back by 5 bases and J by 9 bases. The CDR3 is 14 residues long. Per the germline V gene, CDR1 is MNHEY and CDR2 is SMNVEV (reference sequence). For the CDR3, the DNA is TGTGCCAGCAGTGCCCGGGAGGGCCGGGGTGAGCAGTTCTTC. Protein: CASSAREGRGEQFF.

The CDR3 DNA follows: TGTGCCAGCAGCCGGACTAGCGGGAACTCCTACAATGAGCAGTTCTTC. This gives the protein CASSRTSGNSYNEQFF. This chain joins TRBV5-4 and TRBJ2-1, with 12 bases matching TRBD2. In germline, CDR1 is SGHNT, CDR2 YYREEE (reference sequence). This CDR3 region has 16 residues. J lost 0 bases, V lost 4 bases, and 2 bases had no gene match.

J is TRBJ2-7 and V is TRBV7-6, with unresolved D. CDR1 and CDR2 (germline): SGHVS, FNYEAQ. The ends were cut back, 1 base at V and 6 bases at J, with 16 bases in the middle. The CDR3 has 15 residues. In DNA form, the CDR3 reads TGTGCCAGCAGCTTAGATCCCCGAAGAGTAACCGAGCAGTACTTC. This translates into CASSLDPRRVTEQYF.

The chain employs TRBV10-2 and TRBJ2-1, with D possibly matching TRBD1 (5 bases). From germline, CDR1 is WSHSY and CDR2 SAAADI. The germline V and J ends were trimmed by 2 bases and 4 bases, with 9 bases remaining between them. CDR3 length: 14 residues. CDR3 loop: CASSEDSLYNEQFF. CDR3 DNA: TGCGCCAGCAGTGAGGACAGCTTATACAATGAGCAGTTCTTC.

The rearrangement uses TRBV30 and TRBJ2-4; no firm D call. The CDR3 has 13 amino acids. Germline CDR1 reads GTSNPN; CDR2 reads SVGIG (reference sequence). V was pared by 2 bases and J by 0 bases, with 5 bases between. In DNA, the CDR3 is TGTGCCTGGAGTTCAGTAGCCAAAAACATTCAGTACTTC. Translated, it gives CAWSSVAKNIQYF.

The DNA for the CDR3 is TGTGCCAGCAGCCCTCGGACAGGGGTCGGAAACACCATATATTTT. It translates to CASSPRTGVGNTIYF. The chain couples TRBV7-2 to TRBJ1-3, with 9 positions matching TRBD1. Germline trimming cut 5 bases from V and 4 bases from J; bases unmatched to any gene: 6. CDR1 and CDR2 from the germline V gene are SGHTA and FQGNSA. This CDR3 is built from 15 residues.

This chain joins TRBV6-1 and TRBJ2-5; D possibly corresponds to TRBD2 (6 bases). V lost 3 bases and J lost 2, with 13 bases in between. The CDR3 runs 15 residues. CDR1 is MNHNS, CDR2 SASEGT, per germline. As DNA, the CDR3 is TGTGCCAGCAGTGAGGGACTTTCTTTACAAGAGACCCAGTACTTC. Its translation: CASSEGLSLQETQYF.

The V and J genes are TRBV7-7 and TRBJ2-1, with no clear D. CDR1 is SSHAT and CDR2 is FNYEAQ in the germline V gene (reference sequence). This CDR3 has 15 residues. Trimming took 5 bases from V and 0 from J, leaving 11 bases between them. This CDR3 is CASSRGDISYNEQFF. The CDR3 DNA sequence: TGTGCCAGCAGCCGCGGAGATATCTCCTACAATGAGCAGTTCTTC.

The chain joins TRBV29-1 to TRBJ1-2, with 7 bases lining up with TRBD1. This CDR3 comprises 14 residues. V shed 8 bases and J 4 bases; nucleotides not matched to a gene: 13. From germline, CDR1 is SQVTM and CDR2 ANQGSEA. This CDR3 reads CSTERQGATYGYTF. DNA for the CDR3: TGCAGCACCGAAAGACAGGGCGCGACCTATGGCTACACCTTC.

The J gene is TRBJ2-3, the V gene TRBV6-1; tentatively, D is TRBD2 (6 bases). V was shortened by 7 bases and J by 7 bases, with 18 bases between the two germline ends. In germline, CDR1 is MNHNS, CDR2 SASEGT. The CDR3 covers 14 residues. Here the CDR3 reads CASKPEGYVNTQYF. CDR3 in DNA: TGTGCCAGCAAGCCGGAGGGATACGTTAATACGCAGTATTTT.

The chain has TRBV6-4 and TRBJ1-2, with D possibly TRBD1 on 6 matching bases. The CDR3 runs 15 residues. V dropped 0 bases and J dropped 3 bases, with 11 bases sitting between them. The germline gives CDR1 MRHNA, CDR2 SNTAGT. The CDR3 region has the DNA TGTGCCAGCAGTGACTCCGGGGGGCTTGACTATGGCTACACCTTC. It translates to CASSDSGGLDYGYTF.

As DNA, the CDR3 is TGTGCCAGCAGCCACGGGACTAGCGGGAACTACGAGCAGTACTTC. Encoded protein: CASSHGTSGNYEQYF. The chain carries TRBV7-2 and TRBJ2-7, with 13 bases aligning to TRBD2. The CDR3 is made up of 15 amino acids. CDR1 and CDR2 from the germline V gene are SGHTA and FQGNSA. Trimming took 5 bases from V and 3 from J; bases not matched to a gene: 4.

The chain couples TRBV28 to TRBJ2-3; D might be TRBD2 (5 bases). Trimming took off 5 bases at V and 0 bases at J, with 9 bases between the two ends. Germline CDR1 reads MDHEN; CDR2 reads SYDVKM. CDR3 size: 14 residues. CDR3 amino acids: CASSPGISTDTQYF. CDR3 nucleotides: TGTGCCAGCAGTCCCGGGATCAGCACAGATACGCAGTATTTT.

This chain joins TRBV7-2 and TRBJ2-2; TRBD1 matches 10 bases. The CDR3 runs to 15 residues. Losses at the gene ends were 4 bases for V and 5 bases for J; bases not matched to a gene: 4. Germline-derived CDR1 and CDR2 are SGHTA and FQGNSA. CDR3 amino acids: CASSWGQGKTGELFF. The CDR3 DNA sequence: TGTGCCAGCAGCTGGGGACAGGGGAAGACCGGGGAGCTGTTTTTT.